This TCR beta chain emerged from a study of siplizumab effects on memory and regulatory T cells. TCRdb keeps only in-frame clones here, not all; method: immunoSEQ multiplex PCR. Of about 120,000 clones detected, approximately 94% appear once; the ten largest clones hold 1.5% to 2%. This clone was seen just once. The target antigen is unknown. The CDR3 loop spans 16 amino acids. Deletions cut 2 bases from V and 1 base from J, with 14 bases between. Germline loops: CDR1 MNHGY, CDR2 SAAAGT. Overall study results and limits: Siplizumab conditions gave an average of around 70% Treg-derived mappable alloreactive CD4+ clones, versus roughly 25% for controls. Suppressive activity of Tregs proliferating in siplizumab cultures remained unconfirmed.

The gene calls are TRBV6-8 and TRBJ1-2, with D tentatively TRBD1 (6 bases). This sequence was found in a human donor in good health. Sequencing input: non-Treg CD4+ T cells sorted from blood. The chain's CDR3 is CASSYAGTTFNYGYTF. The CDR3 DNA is TGTGCCAGCAGTTACGCAGGGACAACTTTTAACTATGGCTACACCTTC.